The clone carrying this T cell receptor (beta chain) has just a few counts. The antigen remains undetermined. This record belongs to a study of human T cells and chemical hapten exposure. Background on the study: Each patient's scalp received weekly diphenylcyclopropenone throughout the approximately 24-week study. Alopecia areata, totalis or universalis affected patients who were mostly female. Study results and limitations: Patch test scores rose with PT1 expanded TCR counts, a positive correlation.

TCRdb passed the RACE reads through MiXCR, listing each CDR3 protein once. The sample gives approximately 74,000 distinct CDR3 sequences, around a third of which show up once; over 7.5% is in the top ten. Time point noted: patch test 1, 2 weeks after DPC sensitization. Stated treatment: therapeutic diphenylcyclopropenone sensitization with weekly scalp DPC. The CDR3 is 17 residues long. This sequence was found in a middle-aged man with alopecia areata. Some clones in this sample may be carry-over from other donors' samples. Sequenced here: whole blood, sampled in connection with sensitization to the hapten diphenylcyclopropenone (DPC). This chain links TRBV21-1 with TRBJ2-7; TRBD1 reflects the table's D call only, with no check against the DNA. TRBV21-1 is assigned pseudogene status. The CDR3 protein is CASTYKRARGPTYEQYF. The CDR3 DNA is TGTGCCAGCACCTACAAAAGGGCCAGGGGACCGACTTACGAGCAGTACTTC.